This passage covers 9 T cell receptor beta chains from one sample sequenced in a study of PD-1 blockade in mismatch repair-deficient tumors. Method: immunoSEQ multiplex PCR; TCRdb's copy keeps in-frame clones and lacks some. Here the sample spans around 100,000 clones, 60% to 85% being singletons. The specimen comprised peripheral blood, sampled 60 to 65 weeks after starting pembrolizumab. The receptors were sampled from an adult with mismatch repair-deficient cancer.

This chain links TRBV5-5 with TRBJ2-2; the D is unclear. Germline CDR1 and CDR2: SGHKS and YYEKEE (reference sequence). V gave up 0 bases and J gave up 7 bases, with 13 bases separating them. This CDR3 contains 15 residues. CDR3 in amino acids: CASSLAPTGSGELFF. The DNA of the CDR3 is TGTGCCAGCAGCTTGGCACCCACGGGTAGCGGGGAGCTGTTTTTT. Full variable domain (rest looked up from reference TRBV5-5 and TRBJ2-2): DAGVTQSPTHLIKTRGQQVTLRCSPISGHKSVSWYQQVLGQGPQFIFQYYEKEERGRGNFPDRFSARQFPNYSSELNVNALLLGDSALYLCASSLAPTGSGELFFGEGSRLTVL.

V is TRBV7-8 and J is TRBJ2-1; 13 positions agree with TRBD2. V lost 6 bases and J lost 10; bases outside the gene matches: 9. CDR3 size: 15 residues. The germline V gene encodes CDR1 SGHVS and CDR2 FQNEAQ. The CDR3 region is CASRPGLAGAIEQFF. CDR3 nucleotides: TGTGCCAGCAGACCCGGACTAGCGGGAGCGATAGAGCAGTTCTTC.

This chain connects TRBV27 to TRBJ2-5; D possibly uses TRBD1 or TRBD2 (5 bases each). Germline V gives CDR1 MNHEY, CDR2 SMNVEV (reference sequence). The CDR3 is made up of 14 amino acids. Trimming shortened V by 2 bases and J by 4 bases, and 11 bases separated the two germline ends. Here the CDR3 reads CASSLRIGGETQYF. CDR3 nucleotides: TGTGCCAGCAGTTTAAGGATTGGGGGAGAGACCCAGTACTTC.

The V and J genes are TRBV21-1 and TRBJ2-1; TRBD1, as called in the table, went unchecked against the DNA. TRBV21-1 is a listed pseudogene. This CDR3 region has 16 residues. Written as DNA, the CDR3 is TGTGCCAGCAGCAAAGGGGGGACAGGAGTGTACAATGAGCAGTTCTTC. The encoded protein is CASSKGGTGVYNEQFF.

DNA for the CDR3: TGTGCCAGCAGCGATAGCGGGAGGTACACAGATACGCAGTATTTT. Translating it yields CASSDSGRYTDTQYF. The J gene is TRBJ2-3, the V gene TRBV7-8; TRBD2 aligns across 10 bases. This CDR3 contains 15 residues. The germline CDR1 and CDR2 sequences are SGHVS and FQNEAQ. V shed 5 bases, J shed 2 bases, and the junction held 4 bases outside the gene matches.

The chain couples TRBV7-3 to TRBJ1-1; D remains ambiguous. The CDR3 length is 14 residues. Germline V CDR1 and CDR2: SGHTA, FQGTGA. Trimming stripped 5 bases from V and 3 bases from J, with 13 bases between. CDR3 in amino acids: CASSRDIQDTEAFF. As DNA, the CDR3 is TGTGCCAGCAGCCGAGATATACAAGACACTGAAGCTTTCTTT.

The chain recombines TRBV15 with TRBJ1-1, with D maybe TRBD1 (6 bases). The CDR3 runs to 12 residues. Germline V gene data show CDR1 as LNHNV and CDR2 as YYDKDF (reference sequence). Deletions cut 0 bases from V and 11 bases from J, with 10 bases between. CDR3 sequence reads: CATSRDGTRAFF. The DNA for the CDR3 is TGTGCCACCAGCAGAGATGGGACACGGGCTTTCTTT.

This clone was counted a single time. The chain uses TRBV10-3 and TRBJ1-1; the D gene is possibly TRBD1 (5 bases). V was shortened by 2 bases and J by 3 bases, with 7 bases between the two germline ends. The CDR3 length is 13 residues. CDR1 and CDR2 from the germline V gene are ENHRY and SYGVKD. CDR3 loop: CAISEQGYTEAFF. The CDR3 DNA sequence: TGTGCCATCAGTGAGCAGGGATACACTGAAGCTTTCTTT.

V is TRBV2 and J is TRBJ1-4; tentative D call: TRBD1 (5 bases). Germline V gene lookup returns CDR1 SNHLY and CDR2 FYNNEI. With 1 base removed from V and 10 bases from J, the gap between germline ends came to 13 bases. The CDR3 contains 14 residues. As DNA, the CDR3 is TGTGCCAGCAGTGAAGGACAGTCAGAAAGAAAACTGTTTTTT. Translated, it gives CASSEGQSERKLFF.